This T cell receptor beta chain stems from a study of human T cells and chemical hapten exposure. V lost 7 bases, J lost 8 bases, and 11 bases lay in between. CDR1 and CDR2 from the germline V gene are MNHNY and SVGAGI (reference sequence). The CDR3 loop spans 12 amino acids. TCRdb passed the RACE reads through MiXCR, listing each CDR3 protein once. Here the sample spans tens of thousands of distinct CDR3 sequences, about a tenth being singletons. Time point in this sample: patch test 1, 2 weeks after DPC sensitization. Treatment in this sample: therapeutic diphenylcyclopropenone sensitization with weekly scalp DPC. RNA extraction used unfractionated whole blood as the source of total RNA.

This clonotype was obtained from a woman aged 50 to 60 with alopecia areata. Some clones in this sample may be carry-over from other donors' samples. The rearrangement uses TRBV6-6 and TRBJ1-4; D uncertain. The sample was whole blood, taken in connection with sensitization to the hapten diphenylcyclopropenone (DPC). The CDR3 protein is CASNRYGEKLFF. The CDR3 region has the DNA TGTGCCAGCAATCGGTATGGGGAAAAACTGTTTTTT.